The rows below give T cell receptor beta chains drawn from one sample of a study of blood T cells in healthy people across ages. One entry per CDR3 protein, called by TCRdb with MiXCR from the 5' RACE reads. The table has over a million distinct CDR3 sequences, approximately 59% seen once. Sequenced sample: blood. The origin of the receptors is a man between 18 and 35 years old in good health. Each CDR3 is given with its conserved first and last residue.

V: TRBV6-6
J: TRBJ1-5
CDR3: CASFLTEETQPQHF

V: TRBV29-1
J: TRBJ2-3
CDR3: CSVGTLVSPGGAQYF

V: TRBV6-5
J: TRBJ2-1
CDR3: CASSYRVVDNERFF

V: TRBV29-1
J: TRBJ2-1
CDR3: CSVVGGGTYYNEQFF

V: TRBV7-6
J: TRBJ2-3
CDR3: CAAAGSGGTDTQYF

V: TRBV4-3
J: TRBJ2-2
CDR3: CASSQDGGGADTGELFF

V: TRBV4-1
J: TRBJ1-2
CDR3: CASSQGGRQGFGYTF

V: TRBV20-1
J: TRBJ1-2
CDR3: CSARAPTGNGYTF

V: TRBV27
J: TRBJ2-7
CDR3: CANSFTGTVGEQYF

V: TRBV6-5
J: TRBJ2-1
CDR3: CASSPVGESTQFF

V: TRBV5-1
J: TRBJ2-7
CDR3: CASSTSRDSPYEQYF

V: TRBV27
J: TRBJ2-3
CDR3: CASSPLVRTDQDTQYF

V: TRBV29-1
J: TRBJ1-1
CDR3: CSAQSGQMNTEAFF

V: TRBV20-1
J: TRBJ1-1
CDR3: CSAIHGRHTEAFF

V: TRBV3-1
J: TRBJ2-3
CDR3: CASSHVPMREITDTQYF

V: TRBV29-1
J: TRBJ2-3
CDR3: CSVARLQGVSSTDTQYF

V: TRBV7-2
J: TRBJ2-3
CDR3: CASSLSDGGPLGADTQYF

V: TRBV29-1
J: TRBJ2-7
CDR3: CSARDLSNSYEQYF

V: TRBV28
J: TRBJ2-7
CDR3: CASSLTTGFSYEQYF

V: TRBV28
J: TRBJ2-7
CDR3: CASSFVTVGPPDSYEQYF

V: TRBV5-1
J: TRBJ2-3
CDR3: CASSVRGRGGQADTQYF

V: TRBV20-1
J: TRBJ2-1
CDR3: CSASGTSGRSSYNEQFF

V: TRBV29-1
J: TRBJ2-4
CDR3: CSVIGGAAKNKNSQYF

V: TRBV6-5
J: TRBJ2-1
CDR3: CASSTRDTGEQFF

V: TRBV3-1
J: TRBJ1-1
CDR3: CASSQGWVRTEAFF

V: TRBV7-2
J: TRBJ2-7
CDR3: CASSLRYYEQYF

V: TRBV6-2/TRBV6-3
J: TRBJ2-7
CDR3: CASSIGFSVGTYEQYF

V: TRBV2
J: TRBJ2-7
CDR3: CASSENRAGDYEQYF

V: TRBV27
J: NA
CDR3: CATRQTGGDYEQYF

V: TRBV2
J: TRBJ1-1
CDR3: CASSATGVGMNTEAFF

V: TRBV14
J: TRBJ2-1
CDR3: CASSQDLVLAGARNEQFF

V: TRBV7-2
J: TRBJ2-1
CDR3: CASSSSGSPYNEQFF

V: TRBV20-1
J: TRBJ2-5
CDR3: CSARGNIRAGLAGFEQYF

V: TRBV25-1
J: TRBJ1-6
CDR3: CASSELSGDSSPLHF

V: TRBV4-3
J: TRBJ1-4
CDR3: CASSQEAPGTNEKLFF

V: TRBV7-9
J: TRBJ2-5
CDR3: CASSPWTTGVYETQYF

V: TRBV6-5
J: TRBJ1-2
CDR3: CASRPDEGGYTF

V: TRBV7-9
J: TRBJ2-1
CDR3: CASSLGGRSDNEQFF